This passage covers 22 T cell receptor beta chains from one sample sequenced in a study of blood T cell repertoires in COVID-19. Profiled with immunoSEQ multiplex PCR; TCRdb holds only in-frame clones, not every one. The table lists about 170,000 clones, 85% to 90% of them singletons. The material sequenced was peripheral blood. These receptors were collected from a woman aged 55-69 years with COVID-19, enrolled during active disease.

The V call is TRBV29-1, the J call TRBJ2-7; 9 bases line up with TRBD2. The V gene end was trimmed by 2 bases and the J gene end by 1 base; junction bases not matched to a gene: 9. This CDR3 contains 16 residues. Germline V CDR1 and CDR2: SQVTM, ANQGSEA. In DNA form, the CDR3 reads TGCAGCGTTGAAAAGGTGGTTCTAGCGGGGTCCTACGAGCAGTACTTC. Its translation: CSVEKVVLAGSYEQYF.

The rearrangement uses TRBV25-1 and TRBJ1-1; 8 bases agree with TRBD1. CDR1 is MGHDK and CDR2 is SYGVNS in the germline V gene. V lost 2 bases and J lost 8; bases outside the gene matches: 7. CDR3 length equals 14 residues. Written as DNA, the CDR3 is TGTGCCAGCAGTGAACAGGGGGCGCGTCCCGAAGCTTTCTTT. It translates to CASSEQGARPEAFF.

There are a few counts of this clone. This chain uses TRBV9 with TRBJ1-1; D call uncertain. The CDR3 has 13 residues. Germline V gene sequence: CDR1 SGDLS, CDR2 YYNGEE. The ends were cut back, 4 bases at V and 3 bases at J, with 10 bases in the middle. CDR3 residues: CASSYLSHTEAFF. Here the CDR3 DNA reads TGTGCCAGCAGCTACTTGTCGCACACTGAAGCTTTCTTT.

The chain links TRBV11-1 to TRBJ1-1, with 7 nucleotides matching TRBD1. V trimming: 4 bases; J trimming: 3 bases; junction bases outside the gene matches: 11. The CDR3 runs to 16 residues. CDR1 and CDR2 (germline): SGHAT, FQDESV (reference sequence). For the CDR3, the DNA is TGTGCCAGCAGCTCCCATCCGAGGACAGGAGACACTGAAGCTTTCTTT. Encoded protein: CASSSHPRTGDTEAFF.

The rearrangement links TRBV5-4 to TRBJ1-6; D is uncertain. This CDR3 is built from 14 residues. V dropped 2 bases and J dropped 10 bases, with 13 bases sitting between them. Looked up from germline, CDR1 is SGHNT and CDR2 is YYREEE (reference sequence). The CDR3 coding sequence is TGTGCCAGCAGCTTTGGAGGTAGTGGGTCACCCCTCCACTTT. The encoded protein is CASSFGGSGSPLHF.

The V and J genes are TRBV21-1 and TRBJ2-1; the DNA was not compared with TRBD2, the D call given in the table. TRBV21-1 is designated a pseudogene. CDR3 length: 14 residues. The CDR3 loop reads CASSLRLVANEQFF. The CDR3 DNA reads TGTGCCAGCAGCCTCCGACTAGTCGCCAATGAGCAGTTCTTC.

The chain has TRBV6-6 and TRBJ1-3, with 7 bases aligning to TRBD1. The CDR3 length is 15 residues. The germline gives CDR1 MNHNY, CDR2 SVGAGI (reference sequence). J lost 8 bases, V lost 0 bases, and 7 bases had no gene match. CDR3 bases: TGTGCCAGCAGTTACTCGATTGGCAGGGGGGACACCATATATTTT. Protein product: CASSYSIGRGDTIYF.

This sequence joins TRBV12-3 or TRBV12-4 and TRBJ1-2, with D unclear. CDR3 length: 11 amino acids. Trimming took off 3 bases at V and 8 bases at J, with 7 bases between the two ends. The CDR3 nucleotides are TGTGCCAGCAGTTTGAGAGGGGGCTACACCTTC. The encoded protein is CASSLRGGYTF.

V gene TRBV5-1 combines with J gene TRBJ2-2; 14 bases are a match to TRBD2. V was pared by 5 bases and J by 0 bases, with 9 bases of the junction left unmatched. Germline V gene lookup returns CDR1 SGHRS and CDR2 YFSETQ. CDR3 size: 19 residues. The CDR3 loop reads CASSLGLAGDLANTGELFF. The CDR3 nucleotides read TGCGCCAGCAGTCTGGGACTAGCGGGAGACCTCGCGAACACCGGGGAGCTGTTTTTT.

This chain uses TRBV10-3 with TRBJ2-7, with 13 bases lining up with TRBD2. Germline V gene lookup returns CDR1 ENHRY and CDR2 SYGVKD. V lost 4 bases to trimming and J lost 3 bases; unmatched junction nucleotides: 0. This CDR3 is 14 amino acids long. Here the CDR3 DNA reads TGTGCCATCAGTGGGACTAGCGGGAGCTACGAGCAGTACTTC. Its translation: CAISGTSGSYEQYF.

The V and J genes are TRBV13 and TRBJ2-7; 13 nucleotides align to TRBD2. Trimming took 5 bases from V and 5 from J; bases not matched to a gene: 9. The germline CDR1 and CDR2 sequences are PRHDT and FYEKMQ (reference sequence). The CDR3 is made up of 16 amino acids. The CDR3 loop reads CASSTGLAGVKDEQYF. The CDR3 DNA is TGTGCCAGCAGCACCGGACTAGCGGGAGTAAAAGACGAGCAGTACTTC.

The chain uses TRBV28 and TRBJ1-2, with D unresolved. V lost 1 base and J lost 4, with 7 bases in between. CDR3 length: 13 amino acids. CDR1 is MDHEN, CDR2 SYDVKM, per germline. The CDR3, as DNA: TGTGCCAGCAGTTTATCGGGGTCCTATGGCTACACCTTC. Protein sequence: CASSLSGSYGYTF.

The count of this clone is one. The V call is TRBV7-8, the J call TRBJ2-7; TRBD2 might be the D (5 bases). The CDR3 consists of 16 residues. The V end was cut by 1 base, the J end by 6 bases, with 19 bases between. CDR1 and CDR2 from the germline V gene are SGHVS and FQNEAQ. The CDR3 region is CASSLVHFGETSEQYF. In DNA form, the CDR3 reads TGTGCCAGCAGCTTAGTCCATTTCGGGGAAACCTCCGAGCAGTACTTC. Based on the CDR3 plus reference TRBV7-8 and TRBJ2-7, the full variable domain is GAGVSQSPRYKVAKRGQDVALRCDPISGHVSLFWYQQALGQGPEFLTYFQNEAQLDKSGLPSDRFFAERPEGSVSTLKIQRTQQEDSAVYLCASSLVHFGETSEQYFGPGTRLTVT.

As concerns this clone: At one of its ends the junction is not consistent with the germline gene, which may arise from a read error. The rearrangement joins TRBV6-5 to TRBJ2-7; 7 bases fit TRBD1. Germline CDR1 is MNHEY and CDR2 is SVGAGI. The CDR3 runs 15 residues. The CDR3 DNA reads TGTGCCAGCAGTTTCGTCGAGGGGGCTTCCTTCGAGCAGTACTTC. Amino acids: CASSFVEGASFEQYF.

The chain recombines TRBV18 with TRBJ1-2, with TRBD1 matching 7 bases. Germline trimming cut 5 bases from V and 8 bases from J; bases unmatched to any gene: 11. The CDR3 extends over 14 amino acids. CDR1 and CDR2 (germline): KGHSH, LQKENI. The CDR3 coding sequence is TGTGCCAGCTCAGGCCGACAGGGTGGTGGCGGCTACACCTTC. Translation gives CASSGRQGGGGYTF. The full variable domain, completed using reference TRBV18 and TRBJ1-2, is NAGVMQNPRHLVRRRGQEARLRCSPMKGHSHVYWYRQLPEEGLKFMVYLQKENIIDESGMPKERFSAEFPKEGPSILRIQQVVRGDSAAYFCASSGRQGGGGYTFGSGTRLTVV.

The V gene is TRBV9, the J gene TRBJ2-2; 8 bases align to TRBD2. J lost 8 bases, V lost 6 bases, and 18 bases had no gene match. The CDR3 has 17 amino acids. CDR1 is SGDLS, CDR2 YYNGEE, per germline. This chain's CDR3 is CASTPATGTSIWGELFF. DNA for the CDR3: TGTGCCAGCACCCCCGCAACCGGGACTAGTATATGGGGGGAGCTGTTTTTT. The complete variable domain, with remaining parts taken from reference TRBV9 and TRBJ2-2, reads DSGVTQTPKHLITATGQRVTLRCSPRSGDLSVYWYQQSLDQGLQFLIQYYNGEERAKGNILERFSAQQFPDLHSELNLSSLELGDSALYFCASTPATGTSIWGELFFGEGSRLTVL.

The gene calls are TRBV6-5 and TRBJ2-5; 8 positions agree with TRBD2. The CDR3 has 14 residues. Per the germline V gene, CDR1 is MNHEY and CDR2 is SVGAGI. The V segment lost 4 bases and the J segment 5 bases; nucleotides outside the gene matches: 6. CDR3 in DNA: TGTGCCAGCAGTTCAGCGGGAGCGGCCGAGACCCAGTACTTC. Translation gives CASSSAGAAETQYF.

This chain uses TRBV10-2 with TRBJ1-1; TRBD1 matches at 9 bases. This CDR3 contains 15 residues. J lost 1 base, V lost 8 bases, and 8 bases had no gene match. Germline CDR1 WSHSY, CDR2 SAAADI. CDR3 region: CASGDRALQNTEAFF. CDR3 in DNA: TGCGCCAGCGGGGACAGGGCCTTGCAGAACACTGAAGCTTTCTTT.

This clone was detected once. The chain recombines TRBV18 with TRBJ1-4; D perhaps matches TRBD1 (5 bases). V was cut by 5 bases and J by 0 bases, with 16 bases left in between. The germline V gene has CDR1 KGHSH and CDR2 LQKENI. This CDR3 spans 17 amino acids. CDR3 nucleotides: TGTGCCAGCTCATCCCCTCGACAGTCTGCAACTAATGAAAAACTGTTTTTT. Encoded protein: CASSSPRQSATNEKLFF. The complete variable domain, with remaining parts taken from reference TRBV18 and TRBJ1-4, reads NAGVMQNPRHLVRRRGQEARLRCSPMKGHSHVYWYRQLPEEGLKFMVYLQKENIIDESGMPKERFSAEFPKEGPSILRIQQVVRGDSAAYFCASSSPRQSATNEKLFFGSGTQLSVL.

The chain combines TRBV10-1 with TRBJ1-1; D remains ambiguous. The germline V and J ends were trimmed by 2 bases and 3 bases, with 16 bases remaining between them. This CDR3 is built from 16 residues. Germline V lookup: CDR1 WNHNN, CDR2 SYGVQD (reference sequence). The CDR3 DNA sequence: TGCGCCAGCAGTGAGGCGAGGTGGCGGTTGGACACTGAAGCTTTCTTT. Translated, it gives CASSEARWRLDTEAFF.

The CDR3 here is CASSSGGSDGYTF. The CDR3 region has the DNA TGCGCCAGCAGCTCAGGGGGTTCCGACGGCTACACCTTC. This chain joins TRBV5-1 and TRBJ1-2; 7 nucleotides align to TRBD1. After removal of 3 bases from V and 8 bases from J, the junction contained 7 bases not matched to a gene. Germline loops: CDR1 SGHRS, CDR2 YFSETQ. CDR3 length equals 13 residues. The full variable domain, rest sourced from reference TRBV5-1 and TRBJ1-2, is KAGVTQTPRYLIKTRGQQVTLSCSPISGHRSVSWYQQTPGQGLQFLFEYFSETQRNKGNFPGRFSGRQFSNSRSEMNVSTLELGDSALYLCASSSGGSDGYTFGSGTRLTVV.

This clone has a handful of counts. The J gene is TRBJ1-5, the V gene TRBV2; 9 positions match TRBD1. Germline CDR1 SNHLY, CDR2 FYNNEI. The CDR3 spans 14 residues. V was clipped by 4 bases and J by 5 bases; unmatched bases: 3. CDR3 region: CASSGGQGYQPQHF. In DNA form, the CDR3 reads TGTGCCAGCAGTGGAGGACAGGGGTATCAGCCCCAGCATTTT.